These T cell receptor beta chains were read from a single sample in a study of CD8 T cells in ankylosing spondylitis. TCRdb ran MiXCR on the 5' RACE reads and lists one entry per CDR3 protein. The data contain some 120,000 distinct CDR3 sequences, roughly an eighth of them singletons. The sequencing sample was made of blood, either unsorted or a sorted T cell fraction (not recorded which). The receptors originated from a female donor with ankylosing spondylitis or in good health (not recorded which). The CDR3 runs from the conserved cysteine through the conserved F or W. The D gene is left open where the match is weak. The size of a clone is reported for some rows only, either as once, few or many, or as a class for expanded clones.

- TRBJ2-7 TRBV12-3/TRBV12-4 many CASSTTGTQKYEQYF TGTGCCAGCAGCACCACCGGGACCCAAAAATACGAGCAGTACTTC
- TRBJ2-1 TRBV7-9 many CASSLAPANEQFF TGTGCCAGCAGCTTAGCTCCCGCCAATGAGCAGTTCTTC
TRBD2 TRBJ2-1 TRBV15 many CATTAFVRETNEQFF TGTGCCACCACCGCTTTTGTGCGGGAGACTAATGAGCAGTTCTTC
- TRBJ2-2 TRBV30 many CAWRIGIAGELFF TGTGCCTGGAGGATTGGAATCGCCGGGGAGCTGTTTTTT
- TRBJ2-7 TRBV12-3/TRBV12-4 many CASSSDRDEQYF TGTGCCAGCAGTTCCGACAGAGACGAGCAGTACTTC
TRBD1 TRBJ2-5 TRBV7-2 many CASSFMTGLETQYF TGTGCCAGCAGCTTCATGACAGGGTTGGAGACCCAGTACTTC
- TRBJ1-6 TRBV2 many CASSDPGASYNSPLHF TGTGCCAGCAGTGATCCGGGAGCCTCCTATAATTCACCCCTCCACTTT
TRBD2 TRBJ2-7 TRBV10-3 - CAIRPGLAASYEQYF TGTGCCATCAGGCCGGGACTAGCGGCATCCTACGAGCAGTACTTC
TRBD1 TRBJ2-1 TRBV30 - CAWSVGEDRTFF TGTGCCTGGAGTGTAGGTGAGGACAGGACGTTCTTC
TRBD1 TRBJ2-5 TRBV12-3/TRBV12-4 many CASSLTKGQGAETQYF TGTGCCAGCAGTTTAACTAAGGGACAGGGTGCCGAGACCCAGTACTTC
TRBD1 TRBJ2-1 TRBV20-1 many CSASGWTGGGEQFF TGCAGTGCTAGTGGTTGGACAGGGGGTGGTGAGCAGTTCTTC
- TRBJ2-3 TRBV19 - CASSISDTGLLTDTQYF TGTGCCAGTAGTATTTCAGATACGGGACTCCTCACAGATACGCAGTATTTT
- TRBJ2-1 TRBV12-3/TRBV12-4 many CASSLQWADNEQFF TGTGCCAGCAGTTTACAATGGGCAGACAATGAGCAGTTCTTC
TRBD2 TRBJ2-7 TRBV7-9 many CASTFSGRSYEQYF TGTGCCAGCACTTTTAGCGGGAGAAGCTACGAGCAGTACTTC
TRBD1 TRBJ2-3 TRBV7-9 few CASSFTGQPSTDTQYF TGTGCCAGCAGCTTCACGGGACAGCCTAGCACAGATACGCAGTATTTT
- TRBJ2-5 TRBV27 - CASSTSGQRQETQYF TGTGCCAGCAGTACCTCGGGACAACGCCAAGAGACCCAGTACTTC
- TRBJ2-1 TRBV12-3/TRBV12-4 many CASSLNQAAYNEQFF TGTGCCAGCAGTTTAAATCAGGCCGCCTACAATGAGCAGTTCTTC
- TRBJ2-7 TRBV14 many CASSQRSSGYEQYF TGTGCCAGCAGCCAACGATCGAGTGGGTACGAGCAGTACTTC
TRBD2 TRBJ2-5 TRBV9 - CASSVGSGGPETQYF TGTGCCAGCAGCGTAGGGAGCGGGGGGCCGGAGACCCAGTACTTC
TRBD1 TRBJ2-1 TRBV24-1 few CATRDRYNEQFF TGTGCCACCAGGGACAGGTACAATGAGCAGTTCTTC
- TRBJ2-1 TRBV5-1 - CASRGSAGSSYNEQFF TGCGCCAGCAGAGGATCGGCGGGGTCCTCCTACAATGAGCAGTTCTTC
- TRBJ2-1 TRBV7-2 many CASSLGWTLEQFF TGTGCCAGCAGCTTAGGTTGGACACTTGAGCAGTTCTTC
- TRBJ2-1 TRBV18 few CASSPTWAVGVGNEQFF TGTGCCAGCTCACCAACGTGGGCGGTGGGAGTAGGTAATGAGCAGTTCTTC
- TRBJ2-7 TRBV7-2 - CASSSHQSGNNEQYF TGTGCCAGCAGCTCTCACCAGTCAGGGAACAACGAGCAGTACTTC
- TRBJ1-1 TRBV28 - CASSFNKNTEAFF TGTGCCAGCAGTTTTAATAAGAACACTGAAGCTTTCTTT
- TRBJ2-7 TRBV27 - CASSPWGRTSIYEQYF TGTGCCAGCAGCCCATGGGGCAGAACCTCTATCTACGAGCAGTACTTC
TRBD1 TRBJ1-5 TRBV19 - CASSADRHYQPQHF TGTGCCAGTAGCGCGGACAGGCATTATCAGCCCCAGCATTTT
- TRBJ1-2 TRBV24-1 many CATSERDSNYGYTF TGTGCCACCAGTGAGAGAGATTCTAACTATGGCTACACCTTC
TRBD1 TRBJ1-4 TRBV12-3/TRBV12-4 few CASSQQGRFGEKLFF TGTGCCAGCAGTCAACAGGGGAGGTTCGGTGAAAAACTGTTTTTT